Here is one T cell receptor beta chain with its context. The data were taken from a study of cytotoxic CD8 clonotypes in ibrutinib-treated CLL. At the level of the study: Partial responses numbered approximately 24 and complete responses 2; after a median approximately 70 months, roughly 15 stayed remitted and roughly twelve progressed.

The germline V gene has CDR1 SGHNT and CDR2 YYREEE (reference sequence). Trimming cost V 5 bases and J 14 bases, with 22 bases left between them. The CDR3 has 13 residues. The table came from immunoSEQ multiplex PCR; TCRdb's copy has only in-frame clones and leaves some out. Here the sample spans some 98,000 clones, approximately 82% being singletons. The sequencing here drew on PBMCs, taken after 12 months of ibrutinib treatment. The receptor comes from a human donor with chronic lymphocytic leukemia. The rearrangement joins TRBV5-4 to TRBJ1-2; D gene ambiguous. DNA of the CDR3: TGTGCCAGCAGGACCGCGCAGACTATGGCTTGGACCTTC. It translates to CASRTAQTMAWTF.